This T cell receptor beta chain was identified in a study of identical twins. Notes on the study in general: High-abundance cord blood beta clonotypes had fewer insertions; memory repertoires showed none. The authors drew conclusions from cross-sectional statistical analysis rather than following the same donors. Out-of-frame TCR alpha sharing in monozygotic twins exceeded recombination model predictions.

The CDR3 extends over 16 amino acids. Germline loops: CDR1 LGHNA, CDR2 YNFKEQ. Unmatched junction bases numbered 11, after V lost 3 bases and J lost 6 bases. This clonotype was observed at least ten times. Its target is unknown. Template switching created a universal primer site, and the cDNA included unique molecular identifiers. TCRdb reanalysed the 5' RACE reads using MiXCR and keeps one entry per CDR3 protein. The repertoire holds 200,000 to 300,000 distinct CDR3 sequences, with about 11% as singletons. Sequencing was performed on memory T cells sorted from blood. The chain has TRBV4-2 and TRBJ2-7; 10 bases fit TRBD1. The sequence was collected from a man aged 45 to 65 in good health. The CDR3 coding sequence is TGTGCCAGCAGCCATAGCGAGGGGACAGGGGCGGGCGAGCAGTACTTC. Translation: CASSHSEGTGAGEQYF.